The 15 T cell receptor beta chains below all came from one sample that was sequenced in a study of CD8+ T cells in alopecia areata. Treatment denoted: oral pan-JAK inhibitor, 5-10 mg twice daily. Extraction and reverse transcription of RNA yielded cDNA as the sequencing template. Method: immunoSEQ multiplex PCR; TCRdb's copy keeps in-frame clones and lacks some. The table lists about 180,000 clones, about 54% of them singletons. The source was CD4+ T cells sorted from blood, collected at approximately week 60, from a patient treated with tofacitinib. The receptor source for this set is a human donor with alopecia areata.

The chain uses TRBV5-1 and TRBJ1-2, with TRBD1 matching over 9 bases. CDR1 and CDR2 (germline): SGHRS, YFSETQ. This CDR3 is 16 amino acids long. Germline trimming cut 0 bases from V and 5 bases from J; bases unmatched to any gene: 8. The CDR3 DNA follows: TGCGCCAGCAGCTTGGGGACGGACAGGGGAAAATATGGCTACACCTTC. It yields the protein CASSLGTDRGKYGYTF. The complete variable domain, with remaining parts taken from reference TRBV5-1 and TRBJ1-2, reads KAGVTQTPRYLIKTRGQQVTLSCSPISGHRSVSWYQQTPGQGLQFLFEYFSETQRNKGNFPGRFSGRQFSNSRSEMNVSTLELGDSALYLCASSLGTDRGKYGYTFGSGTRLTVV.

This clone appeared once. The chain joins TRBV15 to TRBJ2-7; 7 nucleotides align to TRBD1. Germline CDR1 is LNHNV and CDR2 is YYDKDF (reference sequence). The CDR3 runs 15 residues. The trim removed 0 bases at V and 2 bases at J, leaving 4 bases unmatched. In DNA, the CDR3 is TGTGCCACCAGCAGAGATGTTCAGGGGGCCTACGAGCAGTACTTC. Amino acids: CATSRDVQGAYEQYF.

J is TRBJ1-6 and V is TRBV4-2; no clear D. The length of the CDR3 is 13 residues. The germline V gene has CDR1 LGHNA and CDR2 YNFKEQ. V was shortened by 4 bases and J by 9 bases, with 10 bases between the two germline ends. The CDR3 nucleotides are TGTGCCAGCAGCCGAGACAAACGTTCACCCCTCCACTTT. Protein: CASSRDKRSPLHF.

This chain connects TRBV7-3 to TRBJ2-2; maybe TRBD1 (5 bases). The CDR3 covers 13 residues. Deletions cut 3 bases from V and 6 bases from J, with 8 bases between. Germline CDR1 and CDR2: SGHTA and FQGTGA. CDR3 loop: CASSFQGPGELFF. The CDR3 nucleotides read TGTGCCAGCAGCTTCCAGGGCCCCGGGGAGCTGTTTTTT.

The chain has TRBV4-1 and TRBJ1-5, with D maybe TRBD1 (5 bases). This CDR3 region has 16 residues. CDR1 MGHRA and CDR2 YSYEKL come from the germline V gene. The V and J ends lost 0 bases and 2 bases respectively, with 11 bases between them. DNA of the CDR3: TGCGCCAGCAGCCAAGAAGGCAGGGCGGGCAATCAGCCCCAGCATTTT. Residues: CASSQEGRAGNQPQHF.

This clone showed up just a few times. This chain uses TRBV19 with TRBJ1-1, with 7 bases that match TRBD1. Losses at the gene ends were 4 bases for V and 3 bases for J; bases not matched to a gene: 5. The CDR3 totals 14 residues. CDR1 is LNHDA and CDR2 is SQIVND in the germline V gene (reference sequence). This chain's CDR3 is CASSTPRGYTEAFF. CDR3 nucleotide sequence: TGTGCCAGTAGTACCCCCAGGGGGTACACTGAAGCTTTCTTT.

V usage is TRBV30 and J usage is TRBJ1-5; D gene uncertain. CDR1 and CDR2 (germline): GTSNPN, SVGIG (reference sequence). V was clipped by 0 bases and J by 3 bases, with 6 bases between them. This CDR3 region has 13 residues. The CDR3: CAWSVNNNQPQHF. The CDR3 nucleotides are TGTGCCTGGAGTGTAAACAACAATCAGCCCCAGCATTTT.

The chain employs TRBV7-9 and TRBJ1-4; D remains unclear. This CDR3 is 17 amino acids long. Germline V gene sequence: CDR1 SEHNR, CDR2 FQNEAQ (reference sequence). Trimming shortened V by 0 bases and J by 4 bases, and 15 bases separated the two germline ends. In DNA form, the CDR3 reads TGTGCCAGCAGCTTAGCGACGCCCTCGCGGATTAATGAAAAACTGTTTTTT. Encoded protein: CASSLATPSRINEKLFF. Drawing the rest from reference TRBV7-9 and TRBJ1-4, the complete variable domain is DTGVSQNPRHKITKRGQNVTFRCDPISEHNRLYWYRQTLGQGPEFLTYFQNEAQLEKSRLLSDRFSAERPKGSFSTLEIQRTEQGDSAMYLCASSLATPSRINEKLFFGSGTQLSVL.

This chain joins TRBV18 and TRBJ1-1, with D perhaps matching TRBD1 (5 bases). This CDR3 spans 14 amino acids. Looked up from germline, CDR1 is KGHSH and CDR2 is LQKENI. The V gene lost 2 bases and the J gene lost 3 bases, with 10 bases spanning the gap. CDR3 region: CASSPVRGHTEAFF. DNA for the CDR3: TGTGCCAGCTCACCAGTTCGGGGCCACACTGAAGCTTTCTTT.

V gene TRBV19 combines with J gene TRBJ2-5, with D possibly called TRBD1 or TRBD2 (5 bases each). The CDR3 extends over 12 amino acids. The germline V and J ends were trimmed by 3 bases and 5 bases, with 7 bases remaining between them. CDR1 is LNHDA, CDR2 SQIVND, per germline (reference sequence). The chain's CDR3 is CASSIGAETQYF. The CDR3 DNA reads as TGTGCCAGTAGTATCGGGGCGGAGACCCAGTACTTC.

The chain uses TRBV7-2 and TRBJ2-5, with a weak D call TRBD2 (6 bases). Trimming removed 4 bases from V and 4 bases from J, with 16 bases in between. Germline CDR1 SGHTA, CDR2 FQGNSA. There are 15 residues in the CDR3. The CDR3 nucleotides read TGTGCCAGCAGCTCCCAAAACGGGAGAGGAGAGACCCAGTACTTC. Encoded protein: CASSSQNGRGETQYF.

This clone was observed a handful of times. This chain links TRBV4-1 with TRBJ1-1; 7 nucleotides match TRBD1. The V and J ends lost 5 bases and 6 bases, in that order; junction bases with no gene match: 9. This CDR3 comprises 14 residues. Germline values: CDR1 MGHRA, CDR2 YSYEKL. The CDR3 loop is CASSEGDRAAEAFF. The CDR3 nucleotides read TGCGCCAGCAGCGAAGGAGACAGGGCAGCTGAAGCTTTCTTT.

The rearrangement links TRBV27 to TRBJ1-1, with TRBD1 matching over 8 bases. Germline V gene sequence: CDR1 MNHEY, CDR2 SMNVEV (reference sequence). The junction had 8 bases not matched to a gene; V was cut back by 2 bases and J by 0 bases. The CDR3 covers 17 residues. The CDR3 loop reads CASSLGTGRAVNTEAFF. The CDR3 coding sequence is TGTGCCAGCAGTTTAGGGACAGGCCGGGCTGTGAACACTGAAGCTTTCTTT.

This clone has a handful of counts. The rearrangement links TRBV29-1 to TRBJ1-2, with D perhaps TRBD1 (5 bases). This CDR3 is built from 13 residues. The germline V gene has CDR1 SQVTM and CDR2 ANQGSEA. V dropped 3 bases and J dropped 4 bases, with 12 bases sitting between them. Here the CDR3 reads CSVDRPGGYGYTF. The CDR3, as DNA: TGCAGCGTTGATCGGCCCGGGGGCTATGGCTACACCTTC.

This chain links TRBV7-9 with TRBJ2-5; D is undetermined. V lost 8 bases and J 5 bases, leaving 15 bases between the germline ends. The CDR3 contains 13 residues. Germline V gene data show CDR1 as SEHNR and CDR2 as FQNEAQ (reference sequence). In DNA form, the CDR3 reads TGTGCCAGCCAACTGGGGATTGGGGAGACCCAGTACTTC. Translation: CASQLGIGETQYF.